The clone carrying this TCR beta chain was counted at least ten times. The data derive from a study of T cells in Graves' hyperthyroidism and ophthalmopathy. Trimming pared 3 bases from V and 5 bases from J, leaving 11 bases between. The CDR3 contains 14 residues. Germline lookup yields CDR1 LGHDT and CDR2 YNNKEL (reference sequence). The study defined stable Graves' hyperthyroidism as no ophthalmopathy progression within 18 months. There were TCR beta CDR3 regions amplified from RNA transcripts. The HTBI primer set was used in a first-round RT-PCR of the TCR CDR3. From the multiplex PCR reads, TCRdb called clonotypes with MiXCR, one entry per CDR3 protein. The sample includes roughly 200,000 distinct CDR3 sequences, less than 20% of them seen just once.

What was sequenced was blood. This TCR was recovered from a woman in her fifties or sixties with Graves' hyperthyroidism. The rearrangement joins TRBV3-1 to TRBJ2-1; D perhaps matches TRBD2 (5 bases). As DNA, the CDR3 is TGTGCCAGCAGCCAGACCGCAGCGGACAATGAGCAGTTCTTC. It encodes CASSQTAADNEQFF.